A single sample is the source of the 21 T cell receptor beta chains below, sequenced in a study of T cells in Graves' hyperthyroidism and ophthalmopathy. Template material for amplifying TCR beta CDR3 regions consisted of RNA transcripts. During a first-round RT-PCR of the TCR CDR3, the HTBI primer set was used. Each CDR3 protein gets one entry after TCRdb re-called the multiplex PCR reads with MiXCR. The data contain roughly 510,000 distinct CDR3 sequences, around 20% of them singletons. What was sequenced was blood. These receptors were obtained from a man aged 18 to 30 with Graves' hyperthyroidism.

V gene TRBV6-5 combines with J gene TRBJ2-5; weak D call: TRBD1 (5 bases). Germline loops: CDR1 MNHEY, CDR2 SVGAGI. Deletions cut 4 bases from V and 0 bases from J, with 12 bases between. This CDR3 has 15 residues. CDR3 DNA: TGTGCCAGCAGTTTGATGGGGCACTACCAAGAGACCCAGTACTTC. It specifies CASSLMGHYQETQYF.

This clonotype has ten or more counts. The chain uses TRBV9 and TRBJ1-1; TRBD1 matches at 8 bases. The trim removed 0 bases at V and 13 bases at J, leaving 11 bases unmatched. This CDR3 comprises 14 residues. CDR1 SGDLS and CDR2 YYNGEE come from the germline V gene. CDR3 in amino acids: CASSVGTGGGVDFF. The CDR3 nucleotides are TGTGCCAGCAGCGTAGGCACAGGGGGGGGTGTTGATTTCTTT.

This sequence joins TRBV6-1 and TRBJ1-5; D ambiguous. V lost 2 bases to trimming and J lost 2 bases, with 19 bases between them. The CDR3 length is 18 residues. The germline V gene has CDR1 MNHNS and CDR2 SASEGT. The CDR3 here is CASSERPPGRGGNQPQHF. In DNA form, the CDR3 reads TGTGCCAGCAGTGAAAGGCCCCCTGGACGGGGTGGCAATCAGCCCCAGCATTTT.

This clonotype came up many times. CDR3: CASSERVIYGYTF. DNA of the CDR3: TGTGCCAGCAGTGAAAGGGTAATCTATGGCTACACCTTC. The gene calls are TRBV2 and TRBJ1-2; D gene ambiguous. CDR1 is SNHLY, CDR2 FYNNEI, per germline. Trimming cost V 2 bases and J 4 bases, with 8 bases left between them. The CDR3 runs 13 residues.

The chain carries TRBV9 and TRBJ2-2, with 8 positions matching TRBD1. Germline V gene sequence: CDR1 SGDLS, CDR2 YYNGEE. With 2 bases clipped from V and 4 bases from J, the junction kept 7 bases outside the gene matches. CDR3 size: 16 residues. CDR3: CASSVLTGAATGELFF. In DNA form, the CDR3 reads TGTGCCAGCAGCGTCCTGACAGGGGCCGCCACCGGGGAGCTGTTTTTT. Together with reference TRBV9 and TRBJ2-2, the CDR3 gives the full variable domain: DSGVTQTPKHLITATGQRVTLRCSPRSGDLSVYWYQQSLDQGLQFLIQYYNGEERAKGNILERFSAQQFPDLHSELNLSSLELGDSALYFCASSVLTGAATGELFFGEGSRLTVL.

The chain uses TRBV28 and TRBJ1-1; maybe TRBD1 (6 bases). This CDR3 is 12 amino acids long. Trimming removed 4 bases from V and 11 bases from J, with 14 bases in between. The germline V gene encodes CDR1 MDHEN and CDR2 SYDVKM. The CDR3 DNA follows: TGTGCCAGCAGTTCCCTACAGGGTGAGGCTTTCTTT. Amino acids: CASSSLQGEAFF. The full variable domain, with the rest looked up from reference TRBV28 and TRBJ1-1, is DVKVTQSSRYLVKRTGEKVFLECVQDMDHENMFWYRQDPGLGLRLIYFSYDVKMKEKGDIPEGYSVSREKKERFSLILESASTNQTSMYLCASSSLQGEAFFGQGTRLTVV.

This chain uses TRBV5-1 with TRBJ1-1, with unresolved D. Trimming took off 4 bases at V and 0 bases at J, with 7 bases between the two ends. The CDR3 loop spans 13 amino acids. Germline CDR1 SGHRS, CDR2 YFSETQ. This CDR3 reads CASSTVMNTEAFF. The CDR3 nucleotides are TGCGCCAGCAGCACTGTTATGAACACTGAAGCTTTCTTT.

This clonotype was recorded at least ten times. The V call is TRBV27, the J call TRBJ2-4; TRBD2 matches 7 bases. Germline V gene lookup returns CDR1 MNHEY and CDR2 SMNVEV (reference sequence). Trimming removed 5 bases from V and 3 bases from J; junction bases left unmatched: 7. The length of the CDR3 is 15 residues. CDR3 nucleotides: TGTGCCAGCAGTCCTCGACTAGCTGGCAAAAACATTCAGTACTTC. Translated, it gives CASSPRLAGKNIQYF.

Ten or more counts support this clonotype. V usage is TRBV4-1 and J usage is TRBJ1-1; TRBD1 aligns across 7 bases. This CDR3 region has 18 residues. V dropped 5 bases and J dropped 1; count of bases not matched to a gene: 16. CDR1 is MGHRA and CDR2 is YSYEKL in the germline V gene. This CDR3 reads CASSTGPMADRTNTEAFF. CDR3 bases: TGCGCCAGCAGCACTGGACCAATGGCGGACAGGACGAACACTGAAGCTTTCTTT.

This clonotype was detected many times. The chain is built from TRBV2 and TRBJ1-2; the D is unclear. The CDR3 extends over 15 amino acids. Germline V CDR1 and CDR2: SNHLY, FYNNEI. Trimming took off 4 bases at V and 4 bases at J, with 16 bases between the two ends. The CDR3 here is CASSVRQGKSYGYTF. CDR3 coding DNA: TGTGCCAGCAGTGTGCGACAAGGGAAGAGCTATGGCTACACCTTC.

This clonotype was observed at least ten times. The V gene is TRBV20-1, the J gene TRBJ2-5; 9 nucleotides align to TRBD1. CDR1 and CDR2 from the germline V gene are DFQATT and SNEGSKA (reference sequence). Unmatched junction bases numbered 17, after V lost 6 bases and J lost 9 bases. CDR3 length: 15 residues. CDR3 DNA: TGCAGTGCCATCCTTCGGACAGGGGTGCCCCTCTCCCAGTACTTC. As protein: CSAILRTGVPLSQYF.

This clonotype was seen at least ten times. This chain joins TRBV19 and TRBJ2-7; D remains unclear. Trimming took 5 bases from V and 0 from J, leaving 8 bases between them. The CDR3 runs 13 residues. CDR1 and CDR2 from the germline V gene are LNHDA and SQIVND (reference sequence). CDR3 DNA: TGTGCCAGTAGTCTGCAGATCTCCTACGAGCAGTACTTC. Amino acid sequence: CASSLQISYEQYF.

The chain links TRBV20-1 to TRBJ2-7; no clear D gene. Germline CDR1 is DFQATT and CDR2 is SNEGSKA (reference sequence). V was cut by 2 bases and J by 2 bases, with 10 bases left in between. The CDR3 loop spans 13 amino acids. The CDR3 loop is CSARPQIAYEQYF. CDR3 DNA: TGCAGTGCTAGACCACAGATTGCCTACGAGCAGTACTTC.

There are many counts of this clonotype. V and J are TRBV6-2 or TRBV6-3 and TRBJ1-2; D is perhaps TRBD1 (6 bases). From germline, CDR1 is MNHEY and CDR2 SVGEGT. V was trimmed by 2 bases and J by 6 bases, leaving 10 bases between them. The CDR3 loop spans 13 amino acids. CDR3 region: CASSYRPGDGYTF. CDR3 DNA: TGTGCCAGCAGTTACCGGCCAGGGGATGGCTACACCTTC.

A few counts support this clonotype. At one end the junction does not follow the germline gene, possibly because of a read error. The chain is built from TRBV12-3 or TRBV12-4 and TRBJ2-7; D possibly uses TRBD1 or TRBD2 (5 bases each). The CDR3 runs to 13 residues. CDR3 residues: CANSGGLEDEQYF. CDR3 sequence (DNA): TGTGCCAACAGTGGGGGTCTGGAGGACGAGCAGTACTTC.

V usage is TRBV7-8 and J usage is TRBJ2-2; D remains unclear. V was cut by 1 base and J by 1 base, with 10 bases left in between. CDR3 size: 16 residues. From germline, CDR1 is SGHVS and CDR2 FQNEAQ. The CDR3 spells CASSLGGVGNTGELFF. DNA of the CDR3: TGTGCCAGCAGCTTAGGTGGGGTCGGGAACACCGGGGAGCTGTTTTTT.

This clonotype occurred many times. The V and J genes are TRBV6-1 and TRBJ1-5; 7 bases line up with TRBD1. The CDR3 is 14 amino acids. J was trimmed by 3 bases and V by 6 bases; bases with no gene match: 5. In germline, CDR1 is MNHNS, CDR2 SASEGT. The CDR3 sequence: CASRPGQLNQPQHF. CDR3 in DNA: TGTGCCAGCAGACCGGGACAGCTCAATCAGCCCCAGCATTTT.

The chain combines TRBV12-3 or TRBV12-4 with TRBJ2-7, with TRBD2 identical over 10 bases. The V gene end was trimmed by 5 bases and the J gene end by 6 bases; junction bases not matched to a gene: 10. This CDR3 has 15 residues. The CDR3 region is CASSGGVAGGSEQYF. CDR3 sequence (DNA): TGTGCCAGCAGTGGCGGGGTAGCGGGAGGTAGCGAGCAGTACTTC.

This clonotype was seen a handful of times. V usage is TRBV19 and J usage is TRBJ1-6; no firm D call. This CDR3 contains 13 residues. CDR1 and CDR2 from the germline V gene are LNHDA and SQIVND (reference sequence). Trimming removed 4 bases from V and 7 bases from J, with 8 bases in between. The CDR3 region has the DNA TGTGCCAGTAGTACGCAGGAGAATTCACCCCTCCACTTT. It translates to CASSTQENSPLHF.

A few counts support this clonotype. The chain recombines TRBV19 with TRBJ1-1; no definite D call. The CDR3 is 13 residues long. CDR1 and CDR2 (germline): LNHDA, SQIVND (reference sequence). Trimming removed 3 bases at V and 5 bases at J, with 10 bases between. CDR3 nucleotide sequence: TGTGCCAGTAGTATTAAATTAGAAACTGAAGCTTTCTTT. As protein: CASSIKLETEAFF.

The V call is TRBV15, the J call TRBJ2-5; a weak D match, TRBD2 (5 bases). The V end lost 10 bases, the J end lost 2 bases, and 14 bases lay between the germline ends. This CDR3 has 13 amino acids. Germline V gene sequence: CDR1 LNHNV, CDR2 YYDKDF (reference sequence). CDR3 sequence (DNA): TGTGCCAGGCTACTAGGAGCACAAGAGACCCAGTACTTC. This encodes CARLLGAQETQYF.